This T cell receptor beta chain is from a study of cytomegalovirus exposure and HLA in healthy donors. On the study more broadly: Of 398 genotyped donors, roughly 81% clustered with self-reported Caucasian donors. Study results and caveats: Reported results showed that the classifier diagnosed cytomegalovirus status with high specificity and sensitivity.

V shed 5 bases and J shed 4 bases, with 13 bases lying between them. Germline V gene lookup returns CDR1 SEHNR and CDR2 FQNEAQ (reference sequence). The CDR3 contains 14 residues. This clone turned up a few times. Its antigen remains unidentified. In the PCR, 60 Vbeta and 13 Jbeta primers were used. The repertoire was sequenced with immunoSEQ multiplex PCR; TCRdb's copy has only in-frame clones and lacks some. This repertoire shows 150,000 to 170,000 clones, about 80% found once; its top ten account for over 3%. The sequencing sample was made of PBMCs. This receptor was identified in a woman aged 40 to 50 in good health and CMV-seronegative. V gene TRBV7-9 combines with J gene TRBJ2-3, with D possibly matching TRBD2 (5 bases). In DNA, the CDR3 is TGTGCCAGCAGCGCCGAACTAGAGGCAGATACGCAGTATTTT. Translation gives CASSAELEADTQYF.